This is a list of T cell receptor beta chains from one sample in a study of neoadjuvant anti-PD-1 for oral cavity cancer. Method: immunoSEQ multiplex PCR; TCRdb's copy keeps in-frame clones and lacks some. The top ten clones hold less than 20% of a sample with about 23,000 clones, 27% of them seen once. The sequences come from tumor tissue, collected after nivolumab (anti-PD-1) treatment. The receptors stem from a person aged 35 to 85 with oral cavity squamous cell carcinoma. Each CDR3 is given with its conserved first and last residue. The order of the fields is V gene, J gene, D gene, clone size, CDR3 protein, CDR3 DNA. A D gene is named only where the DNA matches it firmly. The listing skips clone size in some rows; elsewhere it reads once, few, many or a size class.

v_gene: TRBV14
j_gene: TRBJ2-2
d_gene: -
abundance: -
CDR3aa: CASSHRYTGELFF
CDR3nt: TGTGCCAGCAGCCATAGGTACACCGGGGAGCTGTTTTTT

v_gene: TRBV28
j_gene: TRBJ1-5
d_gene: -
abundance: -
CDR3aa: CASSPGGRDSNQPQHF
CDR3nt: TGTGCCAGCAGTCCAGGAGGACGGGATAGCAATCAGCCCCAGCATTTT

v_gene: TRBV9
j_gene: TRBJ2-2
d_gene: -
abundance: medium-sized
CDR3aa: CASSVGGIGELFF
CDR3nt: TGTGCCAGCAGCGTAGGGGGGATCGGGGAGCTGTTTTTT

v_gene: TRBV10-3
j_gene: TRBJ2-1
d_gene: -
abundance: -
CDR3aa: CAIAGLNEQFF
CDR3nt: TGTGCCATCGCGGGATTAAATGAGCAGTTCTTC

v_gene: TRBV11-1
j_gene: TRBJ2-3
d_gene: TRBD2
abundance: few
CDR3aa: CASSLSGNTDTQYF
CDR3nt: TGTGCCAGCAGCTTAAGCGGGAACACAGATACGCAGTATTTT

v_gene: TRBV5-4
j_gene: TRBJ2-5
d_gene: -
abundance: -
CDR3aa: CASSTQGAGETQYF
CDR3nt: TGTGCCAGCAGCACCCAGGGCGCGGGTGAGACCCAGTACTTC

v_gene: TRBV9
j_gene: TRBJ1-1
d_gene: -
abundance: -
CDR3aa: CASSVAGNTEAFF
CDR3nt: TGTGCCAGCAGCGTGGCGGGGAACACTGAAGCTTTCTTT

v_gene: TRBV19
j_gene: TRBJ1-5
d_gene: TRBD1
abundance: -
CDR3aa: CASTLTGTGGIRPQHF
CDR3nt: TGTGCCAGTACCCTAACCGGGACAGGGGGCATTCGGCCCCAGCATTTT

v_gene: TRBV5-1
j_gene: TRBJ1-2
d_gene: -
abundance: -
CDR3aa: CASSLNGEDNYGYTF
CDR3nt: TGCGCCAGCAGCTTGAACGGGGAAGATAACTATGGCTACACCTTC

v_gene: TRBV30
j_gene: TRBJ1-5
d_gene: -
abundance: -
CDR3aa: CAWSVFGQPQHF
CDR3nt: TGTGCCTGGAGTGTTTTCGGTCAGCCCCAGCATTTT

v_gene: TRBV29-1
j_gene: TRBJ1-5
d_gene: -
abundance: -
CDR3aa: CSVAEGISQPQHF
CDR3nt: TGCAGCGTTGCGGAGGGTATCAGCCAGCCCCAGCATTTT

v_gene: TRBV25-1
j_gene: TRBJ2-7
d_gene: TRBD1
abundance: few
CDR3aa: CASSDKGQGRYEQYF
CDR3nt: TGTGCCAGCAGTGATAAGGGACAGGGTCGTTACGAGCAGTACTTC

v_gene: TRBV21-1
j_gene: TRBJ2-1
d_gene: -
abundance: few
CDR3aa: CASSRSRGTHLVYNEQFF
CDR3nt: TGTGCCAGCAGCCGAAGCAGAGGGACACACCTCGTTTACAATGAGCAGTTCTTC

v_gene: TRBV19
j_gene: TRBJ2-1
d_gene: TRBD2
abundance: -
CDR3aa: CASSWTSGDYNEQFF
CDR3nt: TGTGCCAGTAGTTGGACTAGCGGGGATTACAATGAGCAGTTCTTC

v_gene: TRBV5-1
j_gene: TRBJ1-2
d_gene: TRBD1
abundance: -
CDR3aa: CASSLEQGTYGYTF
CDR3nt: TGCGCCAGCAGCTTGGAACAGGGGACCTATGGCTACACCTTC

v_gene: TRBV15
j_gene: TRBJ1-4
d_gene: -
abundance: -
CDR3aa: CATSRDFREKLFF
CDR3nt: TGTGCCACCAGCAGAGATTTCCGGGAAAAACTGTTTTTT

v_gene: TRBV5-6
j_gene: TRBJ1-1
d_gene: TRBD1
abundance: -
CDR3aa: CASSSEGQGAGRAFF
CDR3nt: TGTGCCAGCAGCAGCGAGGGACAGGGGGCGGGTAGGGCTTTCTTT

v_gene: TRBV30
j_gene: TRBJ2-7
d_gene: -
abundance: -
CDR3aa: CAWNKQVFYEQYF
CDR3nt: TGTGCCTGGAACAAACAGGTTTTCTACGAGCAGTACTTC

v_gene: TRBV6-5
j_gene: TRBJ2-2
d_gene: -
abundance: many
CDR3aa: CASSYGITGELFF
CDR3nt: TGTGCCAGCAGTTATGGGATCACCGGGGAGCTGTTTTTT

v_gene: TRBV5-1
j_gene: TRBJ2-7
d_gene: -
abundance: -
CDR3aa: CASSLHGARQVIYEQYF
CDR3nt: TGCGCCAGCAGCTTGCACGGAGCGAGACAGGTGATCTACGAGCAGTACTTC

v_gene: TRBV2
j_gene: TRBJ1-2
d_gene: -
abundance: few
CDR3aa: CASKGMERITF
CDR3nt: TGTGCCAGCAAGGGGATGGAAAGGATCACCTTC

v_gene: TRBV6-5
j_gene: TRBJ2-5
d_gene: -
abundance: few
CDR3aa: CASRPLRRVETQYF
CDR3nt: TGTGCCAGCAGACCACTGCGGAGGGTAGAGACCCAGTACTTC

v_gene: TRBV5-1
j_gene: TRBJ2-3
d_gene: -
abundance: few
CDR3aa: CASQRAGEVGTDTQYF
CDR3nt: TGCGCCAGCCAAAGAGCCGGGGAAGTAGGCACAGATACGCAGTATTTT

v_gene: TRBV4-1
j_gene: TRBJ1-2
d_gene: TRBD1
abundance: -
CDR3aa: CASSQGGGTGLNYGYTF
CDR3nt: TGCGCCAGCAGCCAAGGGGGAGGGACAGGCCTTAACTATGGCTACACCTTC

v_gene: TRBV19
j_gene: TRBJ1-2
d_gene: TRBD1
abundance: -
CDR3aa: CASGSTGAIGYTF
CDR3nt: TGTGCCAGTGGATCGACAGGGGCCATCGGCTACACCTTC

v_gene: TRBV19
j_gene: TRBJ1-2
d_gene: -
abundance: -
CDR3aa: CASSPRGSGRGNRYVYTF
CDR3nt: TGTGCCAGTAGTCCGCGGGGGTCGGGACGGGGCAATCGGTATGTCTACACCTTC

v_gene: TRBV4-1
j_gene: TRBJ1-2
d_gene: -
abundance: medium-sized
CDR3aa: CASSQGRANYGYTF
CDR3nt: TGCGCCAGCAGCCAAGGGAGGGCTAACTATGGCTACACCTTC

v_gene: TRBV5-4
j_gene: TRBJ1-2
d_gene: -
abundance: once
CDR3aa: CASSLGLGYTF
CDR3nt: TGTGCCAGCAGCTTGGGCCTCGGCTACACCTTC

v_gene: TRBV12-5
j_gene: TRBJ1-6
d_gene: -
abundance: many
CDR3aa: CASGLVTSSPLHF
CDR3nt: TGTGCTAGTGGTTTGGTCACATCTTCACCCCTCCACTTT

v_gene: TRBV7-9
j_gene: TRBJ1-2
d_gene: -
abundance: few
CDR3aa: CASSLYRDAYGYTF
CDR3nt: TGTGCCAGCAGCTTGTACCGGGACGCCTATGGCTACACCTTC

v_gene: TRBV30
j_gene: TRBJ1-4
d_gene: -
abundance: -
CDR3aa: CAWSVFGSKGEKLFF
CDR3nt: TGTGCCTGGAGTGTATTTGGCAGCAAAGGGGAAAAACTGTTTTTT

v_gene: TRBV2
j_gene: TRBJ2-5
d_gene: -
abundance: medium-sized
CDR3aa: CASSVQGMETQYF
CDR3nt: TGTGCCAGCAGTGTCCAGGGGATGGAGACCCAGTACTTC

v_gene: TRBV28
j_gene: TRBJ1-5
d_gene: TRBD1
abundance: few
CDR3aa: CASSSWTGLSNQPQHF
CDR3nt: TGTGCCAGCAGTTCGTGGACAGGGCTTAGCAATCAGCCCCAGCATTTT

v_gene: TRBV29-1
j_gene: TRBJ1-2
d_gene: -
abundance: few
CDR3aa: CSVDGSFGGYTF
CDR3nt: TGCAGCGTTGACGGCTCCTTTGGGGGCTACACCTTC

v_gene: TRBV9
j_gene: TRBJ2-1
d_gene: TRBD1
abundance: -
CDR3aa: CASSVGQGSYNEQFF
CDR3nt: TGTGCCAGCAGCGTAGGACAGGGCAGCTACAATGAGCAGTTCTTC

v_gene: TRBV5-6
j_gene: TRBJ2-3
d_gene: -
abundance: few
CDR3aa: CASSHRVKDTQYF
CDR3nt: TGTGCCAGCAGCCATCGGGTAAAGGATACGCAGTATTTT

v_gene: TRBV30
j_gene: TRBJ2-7
d_gene: -
abundance: -
CDR3aa: CAWNLKGGRSYEQYF
CDR3nt: TGTGCCTGGAACCTCAAGGGAGGCCGATCCTACGAGCAGTACTTC

v_gene: TRBV10-3
j_gene: TRBJ2-1
d_gene: -
abundance: -
CDR3aa: CAISAQLGGNEQFF
CDR3nt: TGTGCCATCAGTGCCCAGCTAGGGGGGAATGAGCAGTTCTTC

v_gene: TRBV6-1
j_gene: TRBJ1-2
d_gene: -
abundance: few
CDR3aa: CASRDDSYYGYTF
CDR3nt: TGTGCCAGCAGGGACGACAGTTACTATGGCTACACCTTC

v_gene: TRBV9
j_gene: TRBJ1-1
d_gene: -
abundance: few
CDR3aa: CASSVGQATEAFF
CDR3nt: TGTGCCAGCAGCGTAGGACAGGCCACTGAAGCTTTCTTT

v_gene: TRBV10-3
j_gene: TRBJ2-5
d_gene: TRBD2
abundance: few
CDR3aa: CAISEYTTTSGQETQYF
CDR3nt: TGTGCCATCAGCGAGTATACGACGACTAGCGGGCAAGAGACCCAGTACTTC

v_gene: TRBV11-1
j_gene: TRBJ2-3
d_gene: TRBD2
abundance: few
CDR3aa: CASSLSSGRAGADTQYF
CDR3nt: TGTGCCAGCAGCTTGAGTAGCGGGAGGGCCGGTGCAGATACGCAGTATTTT

v_gene: TRBV7-9
j_gene: TRBJ2-6
d_gene: TRBD2
abundance: -
CDR3aa: CASSLPSGRSLRGANVLTF
CDR3nt: TGTGCCAGCAGCTTGCCTAGCGGGAGGTCCCTTAGGGGGGCCAACGTCCTGACTTTC

v_gene: TRBV6-6
j_gene: TRBJ2-5
d_gene: -
abundance: -
CDR3aa: CASLRGETQYF
CDR3nt: TGTGCCAGCTTAAGGGGAGAGACCCAGTACTTC

v_gene: TRBV4-1
j_gene: TRBJ2-3
d_gene: TRBD2
abundance: few
CDR3aa: CASSRPAGGQDTQYF
CDR3nt: TGCGCCAGCAGCCGGCCAGCGGGAGGGCAGGATACGCAGTATTTT

v_gene: TRBV6-5
j_gene: TRBJ1-2
d_gene: -
abundance: few
CDR3aa: CASSPNRGGYTF
CDR3nt: TGTGCCAGCAGTCCTAACCGGGGTGGCTACACCTTC

v_gene: TRBV19
j_gene: TRBJ1-5
d_gene: -
abundance: -
CDR3aa: CASGREAYQPQHF
CDR3nt: TGTGCCAGCGGGAGGGAGGCTTATCAGCCCCAGCATTTT

v_gene: TRBV29-1
j_gene: TRBJ2-1
d_gene: -
abundance: few
CDR3aa: CRVKSGSNEQFF
CDR3nt: TGCAGGGTGAAGTCGGGTTCTAATGAGCAGTTCTTC

v_gene: TRBV9
j_gene: TRBJ1-4
d_gene: -
abundance: few
CDR3aa: CASSRDHNEKLFF
CDR3nt: TGTGCCAGCAGCCGGGACCATAATGAAAAACTGTTTTTT